The 20 T cell receptor beta chains listed next were all sequenced from one sample in a study of T cell responses to AZD1222 COVID-19 vaccine. Method: immunoSEQ multiplex PCR; TCRdb's copy keeps in-frame clones and lacks some. The sample has 75,000 to 100,000 clones, 88% seen once. This sample comprised peripheral blood, obtained on day 0 of AZD1222 vaccination. These receptors all come from an adult in good health.

The rearrangement joins TRBV20-1 to TRBJ2-7; D is ambiguous. Germline assignment: CDR1 DFQATT and CDR2 SNEGSKA (reference sequence). Trimming removed 5 bases at V and 0 bases at J, with 5 bases between. The CDR3 extends over 11 amino acids. This chain's CDR3 is CSAELSYEQYF. The DNA for the CDR3 is TGCAGTGCTGAGCTCTCCTACGAGCAGTACTTC.

This clone was seen only once. The chain has TRBV18 and TRBJ2-1; possible D gene TRBD2, 6 bases. Deletions cut 1 base from V and 6 bases from J, with 13 bases between. This CDR3 region has 15 residues. Germline CDR1 reads KGHSH; CDR2 reads LQKENI. The CDR3, as DNA: TGTGCCAGCTCACCACTTTCCGCAGCGGGCAATGAGCAGTTCTTC. Translated, it gives CASSPLSAAGNEQFF.

This chain joins TRBV2 and TRBJ2-7; 11 nucleotides match TRBD1. The J segment lost 6 bases and the V segment lost 6 bases, leaving 7 bases of the junction unmatched. Germline V CDR1 and CDR2: SNHLY, FYNNEI. The CDR3 is made up of 14 amino acids. The CDR3, as DNA: TGTGCCAGCAGGACAGGACAGGGGGCACGCGAGCAGTACTTC. This translates into CASRTGQGAREQYF.

The rearrangement uses TRBV4-2 and TRBJ2-2, with 7 bases that match TRBD1. CDR1 is LGHNA, CDR2 YNFKEQ, per germline. The CDR3 runs 15 residues. V shed 3 bases, J shed 6 bases, and the junction held 7 bases outside the gene matches. In DNA form, the CDR3 reads TGTGCCAGCAGCCAGAACAGGGGCTGGGCCGGGGAGCTGTTTTTT. It codes for CASSQNRGWAGELFF.

This chain joins TRBV10-1 and TRBJ1-1; D call uncertain. The CDR3 totals 15 residues. The V gene's germline CDR1 is WNHNN and CDR2 SYGVQD (reference sequence). V was clipped by 0 bases and J by 3 bases, with 11 bases between them. The CDR3 DNA is TGCGCCAGCAGTGAGTCGGAAGGGCGGGACACTGAAGCTTTCTTT. Translated: CASSESEGRDTEAFF.

V is TRBV6-5 and J is TRBJ1-6; D perhaps matches TRBD1 (5 bases). The V end lost 1 base, the J end lost 7 bases, and 11 bases lay between the germline ends. This CDR3 region has 15 residues. Germline assignment: CDR1 MNHEY and CDR2 SVGAGI. The chain's CDR3 is CASSYLQGANSPLHF. CDR3 sequence (DNA): TGTGCCAGCAGTTACTTGCAGGGAGCAAATTCACCCCTCCACTTT.

The chain joins TRBV19 to TRBJ1-5; D uncertain. CDR3 length equals 12 residues. The V gene lost 1 base and the J gene lost 11 bases, with 9 bases spanning the gap. Looked up from germline, CDR1 is LNHDA and CDR2 is SQIVND (reference sequence). DNA for the CDR3: TGTGCCAGTAGTATAGTAGAGGGTTCCCAGCATTTT. This gives the protein CASSIVEGSQHF.

This chain joins TRBV25-1 and TRBJ2-7, with 11 bases that match TRBD1. Unmatched junction bases numbered 7, after V lost 6 bases and J lost 3 bases. Germline CDR1 reads MGHDK; CDR2 reads SYGVNS. The CDR3 covers 15 residues. The DNA of the CDR3 is TGTGCCAGCAGGGCCGCGGACAGGGGGCTCTACGAGCAGTACTTC. As protein: CASRAADRGLYEQYF.

This chain joins TRBV5-4 and TRBJ2-3; the match to TRBD2 covers 13 bases. Germline V gene lookup returns CDR1 SGHNT and CDR2 YYREEE (reference sequence). This CDR3 has 16 residues. Trimming cost V 4 bases and J 4 bases; bases outside gene matches: 6. In nucleotides, the CDR3 is TGTGCCAGCAGCGCAACTAGCGGGAGGGTTTCAGATACGCAGTATTTT. Translated: CASSATSGRVSDTQYF.

V gene TRBV9 combines with J gene TRBJ1-4; D gene unclear. CDR1 SGDLS and CDR2 YYNGEE come from the germline V gene. This CDR3 has 14 residues. V dropped 5 bases and J dropped 2 bases, with 10 bases sitting between them. The CDR3 DNA reads TGTGCCAGCAGTGAAGGAACGACTAATGAAAAACTGTTTTTT. This gives the protein CASSEGTTNEKLFF.

The chain joins TRBV9 to TRBJ2-2; a possible D gene is TRBD2 (5 bases). CDR3 length: 15 amino acids. The germline CDR1 and CDR2 sequences are SGDLS and YYNGEE. V lost 3 bases and J 5 bases, leaving 14 bases between the germline ends. The CDR3 loop reads CASSGRTGGTGELFF. As DNA, the CDR3 is TGTGCCAGCAGCGGACGGACTGGTGGGACCGGGGAGCTGTTTTTT.

The genes are TRBV6-5 and TRBJ1-1; D is undetermined. Looked up from germline, CDR1 is MNHEY and CDR2 is SVGAGI. The CDR3 is 14 amino acids. Trimming removed 7 bases from V and 1 base from J, with 13 bases in between. The chain's CDR3 is CASTRDFENTEAFF. CDR3 sequence (DNA): TGTGCCAGCACCCGAGACTTTGAGAACACTGAAGCTTTCTTT.

The chain employs TRBV27 and TRBJ1-6; D possibly corresponds to TRBD1 (6 bases). The CDR3 length is 16 residues. Deletions cut 3 bases from V and 7 bases from J, with 16 bases between. Germline V lookup: CDR1 MNHEY, CDR2 SMNVEV (reference sequence). CDR3 sequence: CASSLRGAVSNSPLHF. CDR3 nucleotides: TGTGCCAGCAGTTTGAGGGGGGCGGTTTCCAATTCACCCCTCCACTTT.

This chain connects TRBV7-6 to TRBJ2-6, with a possible D match to TRBD1 (6 bases). The CDR3 length is 17 residues. Germline assignment: CDR1 SGHVS and CDR2 FNYEAQ. Trimming removed 5 bases from V and 2 bases from J, with 16 bases in between. DNA of the CDR3: TGTGCCAGCAGCCCGCGGACAGCCTCCCCTGGGGCCAACGTCCTGACTTTC. Translating gives CASSPRTASPGANVLTF.

The rearrangement uses TRBV10-3 and TRBJ1-1, with D tentatively TRBD1 (5 bases). Germline V CDR1 and CDR2: ENHRY, SYGVKD. V was cut by 3 bases and J by 3 bases, with 17 bases left in between. CDR3 length: 16 residues. The CDR3 DNA follows: TGTGCCATCAGTGACCCCCCGCAGGGTACGGACACTGAAGCTTTCTTT. As protein: CAISDPPQGTDTEAFF.

The chain recombines TRBV6-1 with TRBJ2-5, with unresolved D. Per germline, CDR1 MNHNS and CDR2 SASEGT. Trimming shortened V by 0 bases and J by 2 bases, and 10 bases separated the two germline ends. This CDR3 spans 15 amino acids. The CDR3 protein is CASSEARPYQETQYF. In DNA, the CDR3 is TGTGCCAGCAGTGAAGCGAGGCCTTATCAAGAGACCCAGTACTTC.

The chain employs TRBV7-8 and TRBJ2-5, with D possibly TRBD1 on 5 matching bases. The CDR3 runs to 16 residues. Germline V gene data show CDR1 as SGHVS and CDR2 as FQNEAQ. The germline V and J ends were trimmed by 0 bases and 5 bases, with 16 bases remaining between them. CDR3 in amino acids: CASSLASAGLRETQYF. For the CDR3, the DNA is TGTGCCAGCAGCTTAGCGTCGGCAGGGTTAAGGGAGACCCAGTACTTC.

CDR3 sequence: CASSYSGTPQQFF. The CDR3, as DNA: TGTGCCAGCAGTTACTCGGGGACTCCGCAGCAGTTCTTC. V and J are TRBV6-2 or TRBV6-3 and TRBJ2-1; D might be TRBD2 (6 bases). This CDR3 spans 13 amino acids. Germline CDR1 is MNHEY and CDR2 is SVGEGT. Trimming stripped 0 bases from V and 11 bases from J, with 11 bases between.

This clone came up once. The gene calls are TRBV19 and TRBJ2-2; D is ambiguous. Germline loops: CDR1 LNHDA, CDR2 SQIVND (reference sequence). The V and J ends lost 4 bases and 5 bases respectively, with 2 bases between them. CDR3 length: 11 amino acids. CDR3 residues: CASSNTGELFF. DNA for the CDR3: TGTGCCAGTAGTAATACCGGGGAGCTGTTTTTT.

This chain uses TRBV4-2 with TRBJ2-5; 10 bases line up with TRBD2. Germline CDR1 and CDR2: LGHNA and YNFKEQ. V shed 0 bases, J shed 5 bases, and the junction held 12 bases outside the gene matches. This CDR3 is 18 amino acids long. CDR3 region: CASSQDLLAGVSRETQYF. The CDR3 DNA is TGTGCCAGCAGCCAAGATCTCCTAGCGGGAGTCTCGCGGGAGACCCAGTACTTC.